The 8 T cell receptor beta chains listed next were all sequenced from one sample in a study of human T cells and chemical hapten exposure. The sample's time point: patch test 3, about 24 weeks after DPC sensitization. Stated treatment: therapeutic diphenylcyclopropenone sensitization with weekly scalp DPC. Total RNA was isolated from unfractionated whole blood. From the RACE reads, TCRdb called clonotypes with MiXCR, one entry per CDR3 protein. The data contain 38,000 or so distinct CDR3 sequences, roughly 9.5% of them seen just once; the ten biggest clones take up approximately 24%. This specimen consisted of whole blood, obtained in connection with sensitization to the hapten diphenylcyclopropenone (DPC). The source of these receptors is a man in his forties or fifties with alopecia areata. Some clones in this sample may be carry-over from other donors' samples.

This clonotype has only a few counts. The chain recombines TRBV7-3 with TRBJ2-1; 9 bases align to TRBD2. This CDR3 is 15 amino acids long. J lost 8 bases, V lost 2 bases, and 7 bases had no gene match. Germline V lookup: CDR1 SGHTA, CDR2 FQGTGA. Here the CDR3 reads CASSLQGGRADEQFF. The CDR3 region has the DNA TGTGCCAGCAGCTTACAGGGCGGGAGGGCTGATGAGCAGTTCTTC. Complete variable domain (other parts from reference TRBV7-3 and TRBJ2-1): GAGVSQTPSNKVTEKGKYVELRCDPISGHTALYWYRQSLGQGPEFLIYFQGTGAADDSGLPNDRFFAVRPEGSVSTLKIQRTERGDSAVYLCASSLQGGRADEQFFGPGTRLTVL.

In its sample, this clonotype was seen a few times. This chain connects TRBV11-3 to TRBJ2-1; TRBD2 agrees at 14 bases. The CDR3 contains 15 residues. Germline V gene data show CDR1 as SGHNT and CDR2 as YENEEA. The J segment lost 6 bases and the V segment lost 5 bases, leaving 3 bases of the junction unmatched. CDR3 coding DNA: TGTGCCAGCAGCCGGGGGACTAGCGGGGGCAATGAGCAGTTCTTC. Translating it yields CASSRGTSGGNEQFF.

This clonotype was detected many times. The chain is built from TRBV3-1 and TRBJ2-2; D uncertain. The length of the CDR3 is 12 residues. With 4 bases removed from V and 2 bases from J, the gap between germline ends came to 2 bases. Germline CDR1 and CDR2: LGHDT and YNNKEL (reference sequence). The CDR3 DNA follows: TGTGCCAGCAGCCCAAACACCGGGGAGCTGTTTTTT. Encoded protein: CASSPNTGELFF.

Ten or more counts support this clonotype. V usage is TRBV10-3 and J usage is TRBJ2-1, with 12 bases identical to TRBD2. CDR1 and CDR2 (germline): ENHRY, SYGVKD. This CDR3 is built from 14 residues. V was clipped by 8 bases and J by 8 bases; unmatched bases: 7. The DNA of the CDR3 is TGTGCCATCGGGACTAGCGGGTCCTCGTATGAGCAGTTCTTC. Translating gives CAIGTSGSSYEQFF.

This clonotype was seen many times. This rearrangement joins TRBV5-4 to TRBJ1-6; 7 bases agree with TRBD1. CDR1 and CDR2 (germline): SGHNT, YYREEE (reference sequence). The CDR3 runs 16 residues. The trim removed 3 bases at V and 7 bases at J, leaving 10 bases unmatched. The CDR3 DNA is TGTGCCAGCAGCTCACCAGGGGCAGGGGGGAATTCACCCCTCCACTTT. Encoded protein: CASSSPGAGGNSPLHF.

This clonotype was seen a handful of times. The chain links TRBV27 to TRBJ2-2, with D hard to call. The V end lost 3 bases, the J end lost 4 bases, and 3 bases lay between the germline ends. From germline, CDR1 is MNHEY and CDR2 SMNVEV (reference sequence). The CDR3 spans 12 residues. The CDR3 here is CASSLRTGELFF. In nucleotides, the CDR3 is TGTGCCAGCAGTTTGCGCACCGGGGAGCTGTTTTTT.

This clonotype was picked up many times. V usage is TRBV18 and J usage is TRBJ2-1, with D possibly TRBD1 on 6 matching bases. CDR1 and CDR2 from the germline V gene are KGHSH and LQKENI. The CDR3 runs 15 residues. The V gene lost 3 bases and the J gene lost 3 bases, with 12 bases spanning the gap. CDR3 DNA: TGTGCCAGCTCACCCGGGTCAGGGGACTACAATGAGCAGTTCTTC. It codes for CASSPGSGDYNEQFF.

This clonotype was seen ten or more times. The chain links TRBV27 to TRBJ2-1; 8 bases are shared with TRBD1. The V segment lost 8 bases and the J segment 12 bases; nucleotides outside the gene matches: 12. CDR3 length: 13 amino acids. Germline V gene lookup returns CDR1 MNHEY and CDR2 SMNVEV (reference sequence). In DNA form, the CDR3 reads TGTGCCAGCGTGGGACAGGCGCCTAGGGGGCAGTTCTTC. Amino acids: CASVGQAPRGQFF.